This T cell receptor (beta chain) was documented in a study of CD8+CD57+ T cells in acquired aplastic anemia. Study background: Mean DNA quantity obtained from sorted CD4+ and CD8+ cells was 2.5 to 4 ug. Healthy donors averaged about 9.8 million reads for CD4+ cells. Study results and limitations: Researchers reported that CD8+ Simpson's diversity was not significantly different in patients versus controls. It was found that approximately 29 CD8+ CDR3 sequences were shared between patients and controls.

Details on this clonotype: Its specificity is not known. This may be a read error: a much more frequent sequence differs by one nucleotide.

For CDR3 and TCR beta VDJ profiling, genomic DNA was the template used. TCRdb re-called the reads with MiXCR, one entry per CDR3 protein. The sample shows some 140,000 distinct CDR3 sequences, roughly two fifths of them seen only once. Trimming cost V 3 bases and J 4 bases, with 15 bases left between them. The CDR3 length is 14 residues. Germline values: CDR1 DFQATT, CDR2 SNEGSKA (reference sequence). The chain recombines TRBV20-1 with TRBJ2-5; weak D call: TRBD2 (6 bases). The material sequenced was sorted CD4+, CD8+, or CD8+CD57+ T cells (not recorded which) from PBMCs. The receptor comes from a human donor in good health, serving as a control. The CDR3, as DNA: TGCAGTGCTAGTGAGGGACTGTACCGAGAGACCCAGTACTTC. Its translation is CSASEGLYRETQYF.